The 5 T cell receptor beta chains below all came from one sample that was sequenced in a study of tumor-infiltrating lymphocytes in primary liver carcinoma. TCR beta cDNA was prepared out of 500 ng total RNA by means of a constant-region primer. What produced the TCR beta libraries was three nested multiplex PCR rounds using slightly modified ARM-PCR. Forward primers for TRBV1-TRBV30 and a C-beta reverse primer served the first two PCR rounds, at approximately 10 cycles each. Using its own MiXCR run on the multiplex PCR reads, TCRdb lists one record per CDR3 protein. The sample includes about 330,000 distinct CDR3 sequences, around 60% of them seen just once. Germline DNA was extracted too, while blood RNA derived from unsorted whole blood. Sequences were obtained from peripheral blood. The receptors shown here come from a man aged 40-50 years with primary liver carcinoma and hepatitis B virus infection.

This clonotype was recorded a few times. One base away lies a much larger clone, so this may be a sequencing read error. The V call is TRBV10-3, the J call TRBJ2-7; no reliable D call. Germline lookup yields CDR1 ENHRY and CDR2 SYGVKD. The length of the CDR3 is 12 residues. This chain's CDR3 is CAISGSTYEQHF. CDR3 DNA: TGTGCCATCAGTGGGTCCACCTACGAGCAGCACTTC.

V is TRBV28 and J is TRBJ1-5, with D unresolved. Looked up from germline, CDR1 is MDHEN and CDR2 is SYDVKM. This CDR3 contains 16 residues. V lost 2 bases to trimming and J lost 3 bases, with 14 bases between them. CDR3 residues: CASSLIQAPDNQPQHF. The CDR3 bases are TGTGCCAGCAGTTTAATCCAGGCCCCCGACAATCAGCCCCAGCATTTT.

As to this clonotype: Being one base from a much bigger clone, this may be a read error. The chain links TRBV6-6 to TRBJ2-3, with a weak D call TRBD1 (5 bases). This CDR3 spans 17 amino acids. Germline V CDR1 and CDR2: MNHNY, SVGAGI (reference sequence). CDR3 sequence: CASSYNPQGGRADMQYF. The CDR3 DNA reads TGTGCCAGCAGTTACAACCCCCAGGGTGGAAGAGCAGATATGCAGTATTTT.

The chain is built from TRBV5-4 and TRBJ1-3, with D perhaps TRBD1 (5 bases). Trimming took 6 bases from V and 1 from J, leaving 14 bases between them. There are 15 residues in the CDR3. In germline, CDR1 is SGHNT, CDR2 YYREEE (reference sequence). CDR3 in amino acids: CASNPEWGSGNTIYF. The CDR3 coding sequence is TGTGCCAGCAACCCAGAGTGGGGGTCTGGAAACACCATATATTTT.

A note on this clonotype: Possible read error: a much larger clone is one base away. The chain has TRBV6-1 and TRBJ1-5; 7 bases line up with TRBD1. The J call may be wrong; the DNA end is better matched by TRBJ2-3. Germline assignment: CDR1 MNHNS and CDR2 SASEGT. This CDR3 region has 14 residues. The CDR3 region has the DNA TGTGCCAGCAGTTCTGACAGGGTCAATCAGCCCCAGTATTTT. Protein product: CASSSDRVNQPQYF.